A single sample is the source of the 8 T cell receptor beta chains below, sequenced in a study of neurological immune-mediated disorders. TCRdb re-called the 5' RACE reads with MiXCR, one entry per CDR3 protein. This sample has around 130,000 distinct CDR3 sequences, with approximately 3.2% found just once. The sequencing input was PBMCs. These receptors came from a woman in her twenties or thirties with multiple sclerosis.

This clonotype was detected ten times or more. This rearrangement joins TRBV20-1 to TRBJ1-1; D uncertain. The V end lost 6 bases, the J end lost 3 bases, and 17 bases lay between the germline ends. Per germline, CDR1 DFQATT and CDR2 SNEGSKA (reference sequence). The CDR3 is made up of 14 amino acids. This chain's CDR3 is CSANPRGMDTEAFF. The CDR3 bases are TGCAGTGCCAACCCCCGGGGAATGGACACTGAAGCTTTCTTT.

This clonotype was picked up many times. A read error may explain this, as a much larger clone is one base away. V usage is TRBV5-1 and J usage is TRBJ2-2; the D is unclear. The V gene lost 1 base and the J gene lost 2 bases, with 6 bases spanning the gap. The CDR3 spans 14 residues. Germline loops: CDR1 SGHRS, CDR2 YFSETQ. CDR3 coding DNA: TGCGCCAGCAGCTTGAGCAGAAACACCGGGGAGCTGTTTTTT. This sequence encodes CASSLSRNTGELFF.

The table lists this clonotype with many counts. The chain recombines TRBV29-1 with TRBJ1-4; the D is unclear. CDR3 length equals 12 residues. Trimming took 4 bases from V and 4 from J, leaving 7 bases between them. The germline V gene has CDR1 SQVTM and CDR2 ANQGSEA. This CDR3 reads CSVAQSNEKLFF. In nucleotides, the CDR3 is TGCAGCGTTGCTCAGAGTAATGAAAAACTGTTTTTT. The variable domain in full, completed from reference TRBV29-1 and TRBJ1-4, reads SAVISQKPSRDICQRGTSLTIQCQVDSQVTMMFWYRQQPGQSLTLIATANQGSEATYESGFVIDKFPISRPNLTFSTLTVSNMSPEDSSIYLCSVAQSNEKLFFGSGTQLSVL.

This rearrangement joins TRBV4-1 to TRBJ1-4; D is uncertain. Germline CDR1 is MGHRA and CDR2 is YSYEKL. The CDR3 is 15 amino acids. V dropped 1 base and J dropped 7 bases, with 13 bases sitting between them. The CDR3 reads CASSQVRLASEKLFF. The CDR3 DNA is TGCGCCAGCAGCCAAGTTCGACTGGCGAGTGAAAAACTGTTTTTT.

This clonotype was seen ten or more times. The V call is TRBV7-8, the J call TRBJ2-7; TRBD2 matches 10 bases. The CDR3 has 16 amino acids. J lost 3 bases, V lost 1 base, and 6 bases had no gene match. Germline V gene data show CDR1 as SGHVS and CDR2 as FQNEAQ. The CDR3 DNA follows: TGTGCCAGCAGCTTAGTTAGCGGGAGGACGTACTACGAGCAGTACTTC. Its protein is CASSLVSGRTYYEQYF.

This clonotype was detected a few times. This may arise from a read error, as a much more abundant clone is one base away. V and J are TRBV11-2 and TRBJ2-3; 9 nucleotides line up with TRBD2. The CDR3 loop spans 11 amino acids. Per the germline V gene, CDR1 is SGHAT and CDR2 is FQNNGV. Here the CDR3 reads CDSSLEGLAGF. The CDR3 bases are TGTGACAGCAGCTTAGAAGGGCTAGCGGGGTTT.

This clonotype was detected ten times or more. This chain links TRBV7-8 with TRBJ2-7; weak D call: TRBD1 (6 bases). The CDR3 covers 14 residues. Germline CDR1 is SGHVS and CDR2 is FQNEAQ. The V and J ends lost 5 bases and 5 bases respectively, with 16 bases between them. CDR3 amino acids: CASSARDKYDEQYF. The CDR3 DNA reads as TGTGCCAGCAGCGCCCGGGACAAATACGACGAGCAGTACTTC. Based on the CDR3 plus reference TRBV7-8 and TRBJ2-7, the full variable domain is GAGVSQSPRYKVAKRGQDVALRCDPISGHVSLFWYQQALGQGPEFLTYFQNEAQLDKSGLPSDRFFAERPEGSVSTLKIQRTQQEDSAVYLCASSARDKYDEQYFGPGTRLTVT.

This clonotype was seen many times. The chain employs TRBV5-1 and TRBJ1-6, with 7 bases lining up with TRBD1. Trimming at V came to 2 bases and at J to 8 bases, leaving 7 bases not matched to a gene. Germline V CDR1 and CDR2: SGHRS, YFSETQ. This CDR3 spans 15 amino acids. The CDR3 DNA is TGCGCCAGCAGCTTAGGTCCAGGGGGAGATTCACCCCTCCACTTT. It yields the protein CASSLGPGGDSPLHF.